These 29 T cell receptor beta chains were sequenced from one sample in a study of CD8 T cells in Susac syndrome. The authors reverse transcribed about 0.5 to 1 ug RNA with random hexamers. A single record per CDR3 protein comes from TCRdb applying MiXCR to the immunoSEQ multiplex PCR reads. The table includes some 260,000 distinct CDR3 sequences, about 85% detected once. The sequenced sample was CD8+ T cells from PBMCs. The origin of the receptors is a human donor with multiple sclerosis.

The chain carries TRBV9 and TRBJ1-1; perhaps TRBD1 as D (6 bases). Trimming took 1 base from V and 6 from J, leaving 13 bases between them. Per the germline V gene, CDR1 is SGDLS and CDR2 is YYNGEE. This CDR3 is 14 amino acids long. CDR3 in DNA: TGTGCCAGCAGCGTATACGGGGGGGCGGCTGAAGCTTTCTTT. Translation gives CASSVYGGAAEAFF.

The chain recombines TRBV2 with TRBJ1-3; a weak D match, TRBD1 (5 bases). This CDR3 spans 16 amino acids. In germline, CDR1 is SNHLY, CDR2 FYNNEI. V dropped 3 bases and J dropped 0 bases, with 12 bases sitting between them. CDR3 sequence: CASSDQGVFSGNTIYF. CDR3 bases: TGTGCCAGCAGTGATCAGGGCGTCTTCTCTGGAAACACCATATATTTT.

Only one count was recorded for this clonotype. V usage is TRBV7-9 and J usage is TRBJ2-5; 7 bases agree with TRBD1. Germline V gene lookup returns CDR1 SEHNR and CDR2 FQNEAQ (reference sequence). The CDR3 runs to 13 residues. V lost 5 bases, J lost 3 bases, and 3 bases stayed unmatched. The DNA of the CDR3 is TGTGCCAGCAGCGCACAGGGGAAAGAGACCCAGTACTTC. Translating gives CASSAQGKETQYF.

This clonotype has more than one count but fewer than ten. The chain carries TRBV28 and TRBJ1-5; D uncertain. The V gene's germline CDR1 is MDHEN and CDR2 SYDVKM. V was cut by 6 bases and J by 0 bases, with 12 bases left in between. This CDR3 region has 15 residues. The CDR3 loop is CASSVQGRSNQPQHF. CDR3 sequence (DNA): TGTGCCAGCAGCGTGCAAGGCCGTAGCAATCAGCCCCAGCATTTT.

The rearrangement links TRBV27 to TRBJ2-1; D possibly corresponds to TRBD2 (6 bases). Germline assignment: CDR1 MNHEY and CDR2 SMNVEV (reference sequence). The V end lost 0 bases, the J end lost 5 bases, and 11 bases lay between the germline ends. The CDR3 consists of 15 residues. The CDR3 loop reads CASSLSLGSHNEQFF. CDR3 DNA: TGTGCCAGCAGTTTATCTCTCGGGAGTCACAATGAGCAGTTCTTC.

This clonotype was observed a few times. Sequence at one end of the junction differs from germline and may be a read error. The chain carries TRBV6-1 and TRBJ2-7; TRBD1 might be the D (6 bases). The germline gives CDR1 MNHNS, CDR2 SASEGT. The CDR3 runs to 12 residues. The CDR3 sequence is CACRTDSYEQYF. CDR3 coding DNA: TGTGCCTGCAGGACAGACTCCTACGAGCAGTACTTC.

This chain uses TRBV5-4 with TRBJ2-7; TRBD2 aligns across 9 bases. The V gene's germline CDR1 is SGHNT and CDR2 YYREEE (reference sequence). V shed 4 bases and J 5 bases; nucleotides not matched to a gene: 13. The CDR3 has 16 residues. The CDR3 loop is CASSLKREEQKDEQYF. The DNA of the CDR3 is TGTGCCAGCAGCCTAAAGCGGGAGGAGCAGAAGGACGAGCAGTACTTC.

The J gene is TRBJ1-6, the V gene TRBV4-1; the D is unclear. Trimming removed 3 bases at V and 8 bases at J, with 5 bases between. CDR1 and CDR2 (germline): MGHRA, YSYEKL. The CDR3 spans 12 residues. In nucleotides, the CDR3 is TGCGCCAGCAGCCAGGGATATTCACCCCTCCACTTT. Translation: CASSQGYSPLHF.

This chain joins TRBV20-1 and TRBJ1-2, with D tentatively TRBD1 (5 bases). Trimming left V 6 bases short and J 8 bases short, with 13 bases between. The CDR3 has 11 amino acids. Germline CDR1 DFQATT, CDR2 SNEGSKA (reference sequence). The CDR3 here is CSANDSGGYTF. The CDR3 nucleotides are TGCAGTGCGAACGACAGCGGCGGCTACACCTTC.

This CDR3 reads CASSPPSREQYF. CDR3 DNA: TGTGCCAGCAGCCCTCCCTCTCGGGAGCAGTACTTC. The chain combines TRBV9 with TRBJ2-7; D is unresolved. Trimming shortened V by 4 bases and J by 7 bases, and 12 bases separated the two germline ends. The V gene's germline CDR1 is SGDLS and CDR2 YYNGEE. The CDR3 length is 12 residues. Together with reference TRBV9 and TRBJ2-7, the CDR3 gives the full variable domain: DSGVTQTPKHLITATGQRVTLRCSPRSGDLSVYWYQQSLDQGLQFLIQYYNGEERAKGNILERFSAQQFPDLHSELNLSSLELGDSALYFCASSPPSREQYFGPGTRLTVT.

This sequence joins TRBV27 and TRBJ2-5; no firm D call. This CDR3 contains 13 residues. Per germline, CDR1 MNHEY and CDR2 SMNVEV (reference sequence). Trimming pared 5 bases from V and 5 bases from J, leaving 12 bases between. CDR3 bases: TGTGCCAGCAGTCCGCCGGACCGGGAGACCCAGTACTTC. Translated, it gives CASSPPDRETQYF.

In DNA, the CDR3 is TGTGCCAGCAGCTCTCCCTTGACGGACCCATTCTATGGCTACACCTTC. This gives the protein CASSSPLTDPFYGYTF. The V call is TRBV7-9, the J call TRBJ1-2; D not certain. There are 16 residues in the CDR3. Germline CDR1 is SEHNR and CDR2 is FQNEAQ (reference sequence). V lost 4 bases and J lost 4, with 19 bases in between.

This chain connects TRBV5-6 to TRBJ2-2; 7 bases fit TRBD1. The CDR3 length is 16 residues. The germline V gene encodes CDR1 SGHDT and CDR2 YYEEEE. With 1 base clipped from V and 7 bases from J, the junction kept 10 bases outside the gene matches. The CDR3 DNA reads as TGTGCCAGCAGCTTGTACTTCGGGACAGCAAGCGGGGAGCTGTTTTTT. Protein sequence: CASSLYFGTASGELFF.

CDR3 nucleotide sequence: TGTGCCAGCAGCCAAGGAGAGAAGCGGGCCAAAAACATTCAGTACTTC. Translation: CASSQGEKRAKNIQYF. This rearrangement joins TRBV3-1 to TRBJ2-4; D might be TRBD2 (5 bases). Germline-derived CDR1 and CDR2 are LGHDT and YNNKEL (reference sequence). This CDR3 region has 16 residues. With 1 base removed from V and 1 base from J, the gap between germline ends came to 11 bases.

The chain carries TRBV4-1 and TRBJ1-4; TRBD1 might be the D (5 bases). V shed 1 base and J shed 7 bases, with 10 bases lying between them. This CDR3 has 14 amino acids. From germline, CDR1 is MGHRA and CDR2 YSYEKL. The CDR3 spells CASSQGRDGEKLFF. CDR3 nucleotides: TGCGCCAGCAGCCAAGGCAGGGACGGTGAAAAACTGTTTTTT.

This chain links TRBV27 with TRBJ1-1; TRBD1 matches at 9 bases. Looked up from germline, CDR1 is MNHEY and CDR2 is SMNVEV (reference sequence). The CDR3 contains 14 residues. The ends lost 3 bases at V and 3 bases at J; junction bases unmatched: 2. CDR3 protein: CASSFDRGDTEAFF. CDR3 nucleotide sequence: TGTGCCAGCAGTTTCGACAGGGGGGACACTGAAGCTTTCTTT.

This chain links TRBV7-9 with TRBJ1-4, with 8 bases lining up with TRBD1. The CDR3 sequence is 14 residues long. With 5 bases clipped from V and 7 bases from J, the junction kept 6 bases outside the gene matches. Germline CDR1 is SEHNR and CDR2 is FQNEAQ (reference sequence). This CDR3 is CASSTPGGGEKLFF. CDR3 sequence (DNA): TGTGCCAGCAGCACGCCAGGGGGCGGTGAAAAACTGTTTTTT.

A few counts support this clonotype. V is TRBV5-1 and J is TRBJ2-7, with D unresolved. The V gene lost 0 bases and the J gene lost 2 bases, with 9 bases spanning the gap. The length of the CDR3 is 14 residues. The germline gives CDR1 SGHRS, CDR2 YFSETQ. CDR3 nucleotide sequence: TGCGCCAGCAGCTTGGGACTGACGACCTACGAGCAGTACTTC. Translation gives CASSLGLTTYEQYF. The full variable domain, completed using reference TRBV5-1 and TRBJ2-7, is KAGVTQTPRYLIKTRGQQVTLSCSPISGHRSVSWYQQTPGQGLQFLFEYFSETQRNKGNFPGRFSGRQFSNSRSEMNVSTLELGDSALYLCASSLGLTTYEQYFGPGTRLTVT.

This clonotype has more than one count but fewer than ten. The rearrangement joins TRBV27 to TRBJ1-1, with D unclear. Germline CDR1 is MNHEY and CDR2 is SMNVEV (reference sequence). V was cut by 2 bases and J by 4 bases, with 8 bases left in between. The CDR3 runs 13 residues. This chain's CDR3 is CASSLAQSTEAFF. In DNA form, the CDR3 reads TGTGCCAGCAGTTTAGCTCAAAGCACTGAAGCTTTCTTT.

The CDR3 sequence is CASSLSRIGGGREQFF. The CDR3 DNA reads as TGTGCCAGCAGTTTATCGCGAATTGGCGGGGGCCGAGAGCAGTTCTTC. The V and J genes are TRBV27 and TRBJ2-1, with a tentative D call TRBD2 (7 bases). In germline, CDR1 is MNHEY, CDR2 SMNVEV (reference sequence). V lost 0 bases, J lost 10 bases, and 19 bases lay in between. This CDR3 is 16 amino acids long.

This clonotype was seen just once. This chain uses TRBV5-4 with TRBJ2-1; a weak D match, TRBD2 (6 bases). The CDR3 sequence is 15 residues long. Germline V lookup: CDR1 SGHNT, CDR2 YYREEE (reference sequence). Trimming stripped 2 bases from V and 4 bases from J, with 13 bases between. The CDR3 spells CASSFRREIYNEQFF. Here the CDR3 DNA reads TGTGCCAGCAGCTTCCGGCGGGAAATTTACAATGAGCAGTTCTTC.

The chain couples TRBV20-1 to TRBJ2-1, with 10 bases lining up with TRBD2. V lost 2 bases to trimming and J lost 6 bases; unmatched junction nucleotides: 7. Germline V gives CDR1 DFQATT, CDR2 SNEGSKA (reference sequence). This CDR3 has 15 residues. CDR3 amino acids: CSARRLAGSLNEQFF. The CDR3 DNA follows: TGCAGTGCTAGACGACTAGCGGGCAGCCTCAATGAGCAGTTCTTC.

The CDR3 is CASSLGLAEFNEQFF. CDR3 DNA sequence: TGTGCCAGCAGCTTGGGACTAGCGGAGTTCAATGAGCAGTTCTTC. V is TRBV9 and J is TRBJ2-1; TRBD2 matches at 11 bases. Germline loops: CDR1 SGDLS, CDR2 YYNGEE. The CDR3 runs to 15 residues. After removal of 4 bases from V and 6 bases from J, the junction contained 6 bases not matched to a gene.

The J gene is TRBJ2-7, the V gene TRBV27, with D tentatively TRBD1 or TRBD2 (6 bases each). Trimming removed 3 bases from V and 3 bases from J, with 15 bases in between. Germline values: CDR1 MNHEY, CDR2 SMNVEV (reference sequence). The length of the CDR3 is 15 residues. This CDR3 reads CASSLEGHDLYEQYF. CDR3 bases: TGTGCCAGCAGTTTGGAGGGACACGATCTCTACGAGCAGTACTTC.

The J gene is TRBJ1-2, the V gene TRBV27, with a possible D match to TRBD1 (5 bases). The V and J ends lost 4 bases and 3 bases respectively, with 15 bases between them. Germline lookup yields CDR1 MNHEY and CDR2 SMNVEV (reference sequence). The CDR3 extends over 15 amino acids. This CDR3 is CASSSLGDGYYGYTF. In DNA, the CDR3 is TGTGCCAGCAGTTCCCTTGGGGACGGATACTATGGCTACACCTTC.

The table lists this clonotype with a count of one. The genes are TRBV11-1 and TRBJ2-5; a possible D gene is TRBD2 (5 bases). The CDR3 extends over 11 amino acids. Germline-derived CDR1 and CDR2 are SGHAT and FQDESV (reference sequence). The ends were cut back, 10 bases at V and 5 bases at J, with 11 bases in the middle. The CDR3 reads CATAGGETQYF. The CDR3 nucleotides are TGTGCCACTGCGGGCGGGGAGACCCAGTACTTC.

The chain combines TRBV11-2 with TRBJ1-5; D is uncertain. V was pared by 4 bases and J by 4 bases, with 20 bases between. The CDR3 is 17 amino acids. Germline values: CDR1 SGHAT, CDR2 FQNNGV. CDR3 nucleotides: TGTGCCAGCAGCTCCTTGGGCACCGTCCGAGGAAATCAGCCCCAGCATTTT. This sequence encodes CASSSLGTVRGNQPQHF.

The rearrangement uses TRBV4-2 and TRBJ1-6; D might be TRBD1 (5 bases). V lost 0 bases and J 8 bases, leaving 14 bases between the germline ends. Germline V gene lookup returns CDR1 LGHNA and CDR2 YNFKEQ. The CDR3 covers 16 residues. The CDR3 nucleotides read TGTGCCAGCAGCCAAGATCAAGTCGGGGCTTATTCACCCCTCCACTTT. It specifies CASSQDQVGAYSPLHF.

The chain recombines TRBV15 with TRBJ1-1; unclear D gene. The CDR3 length is 11 residues. Germline CDR1 reads LNHNV; CDR2 reads YYDKDF (reference sequence). V lost 8 bases and J lost 3, with 7 bases in between. Written as DNA, the CDR3 is TGTGCCACCTCATTAGACACTGAAGCTTTCTTT. Protein sequence: CATSLDTEAFF.